This TCR beta chain stems from a study of blood T cells in healthy people across ages. Of note for this clonotype: Its target is unknown.

Alongside a J-beta primer mix, a sample-barcoded 5' primer served in a second PCR lasting 7 to 11 cycles. Each cDNA was tagged by a template-switch adaptor containing 12 random nucleotides. MiXCR was run by TCRdb on the 5' RACE reads, yielding one entry per CDR3 protein. This table holds fewer than 1,000,000 distinct CDR3 sequences, about 46% found once. Study outcomes and limitations: Donor CMV status, an unknown factor, possibly confounded changes in expanded clonotypes. Diversity figures based on one million T cells were deemed too low. In these data, TCR beta diversity tracked strongly with naive T cell percentage.

The source is a man older than 75 in good health. The sequenced sample consisted of blood.

The CDR3 sequence is CASSQPGTSGYTF. The CDR3 DNA follows: TGTGCCAGCAGTCAACCCGGGACAAGTGGCTACACCTTC. The J gene is TRBJ1-2, the V gene TRBV7-9, with D perhaps matching TRBD1 (6 bases). V was pared by 6 bases and J by 7 bases, with 15 bases between. CDR1 is SEHNR and CDR2 is FQNEAQ in the germline V gene (reference sequence). The CDR3 is made up of 13 amino acids.